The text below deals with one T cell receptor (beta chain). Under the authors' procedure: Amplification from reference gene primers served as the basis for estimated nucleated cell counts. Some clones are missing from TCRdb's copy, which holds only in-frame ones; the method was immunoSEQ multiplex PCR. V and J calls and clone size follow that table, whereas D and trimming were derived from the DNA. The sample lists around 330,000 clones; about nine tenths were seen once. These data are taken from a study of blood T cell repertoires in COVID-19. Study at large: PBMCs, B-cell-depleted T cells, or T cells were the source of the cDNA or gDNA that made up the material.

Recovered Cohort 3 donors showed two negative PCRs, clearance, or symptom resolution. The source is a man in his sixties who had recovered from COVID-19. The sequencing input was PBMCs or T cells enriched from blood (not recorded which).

CDR3 nucleotide sequence: TGTGCCAGCAGCCAAGATCCGGGAGAAGGCTACGAGCAGTACTTC. It is translated as CASSQDPGEGYEQYF. V usage is TRBV4-2 and J usage is TRBJ2-7; the D gene is possibly TRBD2 (6 bases). The CDR3 has 15 residues. Looked up from germline, CDR1 is LGHNA and CDR2 is YNFKEQ. V lost 0 bases to trimming and J lost 3 bases, with 12 bases between them.